The 3 T cell receptor beta chains reported below all come from one sample, sequenced in a study of T cell clones after liver transplantation. Produced via immunoSEQ multiplex PCR; TCRdb's table is partial and in-frame only. The sample holds some 120,000 clones; approximately 90% are singletons and the top ten take roughly 0.83%. This specimen was CD4+ T cells from blood, taken 12 months after liver transplant. The source of these receptors is a human patient who received a liver transplant. Part of the T cell pool may stem from the graft donor.

The rearrangement joins TRBV5-4 to TRBJ2-5, with 9 bases aligning to TRBD1. This CDR3 contains 15 residues. The junction had 10 bases not matched to a gene; V was cut back by 5 bases and J by 5 bases. The germline CDR1 and CDR2 sequences are SGHNT and YYREEE (reference sequence). The CDR3 nucleotides read TGTGCCAGCAGAAACAGGGGGCCGGGACGGGAGACCCAGTACTTC. Encoded protein: CASRNRGPGRETQYF.

The chain carries TRBV5-5 and TRBJ2-2; D may be TRBD1 (5 bases). Germline assignment: CDR1 SGHKS and CDR2 YYEKEE (reference sequence). The CDR3 consists of 15 residues. Deletions cut 0 bases from V and 2 bases from J, with 8 bases between. For the CDR3, the DNA is TGTGCCAGCAGCTTGGGTGACAGCAACACCGGGGAGCTGTTTTTT. It encodes CASSLGDSNTGELFF.

The J gene is TRBJ1-4, the V gene TRBV10-1; D unclear. This CDR3 has 15 amino acids. Trimming stripped 0 bases from V and 8 bases from J, with 13 bases between. Germline V gene sequence: CDR1 WNHNN, CDR2 SYGVQD (reference sequence). CDR3 nucleotide sequence: TGCGCCAGCAGTGAGTCGAGCACAGCGGACGAAAAACTGTTTTTT. It codes for CASSESSTADEKLFF.